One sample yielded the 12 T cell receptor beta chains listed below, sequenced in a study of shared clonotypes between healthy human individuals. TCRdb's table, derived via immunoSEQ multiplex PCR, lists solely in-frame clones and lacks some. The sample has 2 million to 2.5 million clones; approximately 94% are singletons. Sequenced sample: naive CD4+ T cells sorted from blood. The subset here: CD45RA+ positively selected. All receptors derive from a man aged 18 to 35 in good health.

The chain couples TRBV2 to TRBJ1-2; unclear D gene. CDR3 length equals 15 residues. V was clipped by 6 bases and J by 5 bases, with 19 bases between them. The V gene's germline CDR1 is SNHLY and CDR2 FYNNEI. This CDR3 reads CASRVEMAYRYGYTF. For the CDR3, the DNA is TGTGCCAGCAGAGTAGAGATGGCGTATAGGTATGGCTACACCTTC.

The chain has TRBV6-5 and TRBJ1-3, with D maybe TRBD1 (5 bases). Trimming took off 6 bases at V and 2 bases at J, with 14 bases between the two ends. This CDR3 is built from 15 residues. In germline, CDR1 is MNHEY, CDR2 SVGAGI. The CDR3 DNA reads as TGTGCCAGCAGGGCGGCGGGGCTAACTGGAAACACCATATATTTT. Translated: CASRAAGLTGNTIYF.

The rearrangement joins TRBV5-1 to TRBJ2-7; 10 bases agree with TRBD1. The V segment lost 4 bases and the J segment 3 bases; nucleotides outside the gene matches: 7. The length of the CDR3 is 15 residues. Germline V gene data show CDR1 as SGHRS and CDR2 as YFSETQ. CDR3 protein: CASSEWGQGHYEQYF. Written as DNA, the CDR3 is TGCGCCAGCAGCGAGTGGGGACAGGGGCACTACGAGCAGTACTTC.

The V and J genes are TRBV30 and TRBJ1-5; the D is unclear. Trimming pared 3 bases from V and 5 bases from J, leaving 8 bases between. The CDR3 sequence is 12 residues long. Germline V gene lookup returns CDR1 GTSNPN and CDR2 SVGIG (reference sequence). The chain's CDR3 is CAWSAGYQPQHF. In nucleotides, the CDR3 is TGTGCCTGGAGCGCAGGCTATCAGCCCCAGCATTTT.

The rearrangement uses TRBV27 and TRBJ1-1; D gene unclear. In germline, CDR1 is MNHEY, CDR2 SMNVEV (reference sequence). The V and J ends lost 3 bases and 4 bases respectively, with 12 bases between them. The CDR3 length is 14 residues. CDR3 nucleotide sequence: TGTGCCAGCAGTTTCGGGCCGGGTGGCACTGAAGCTTTCTTT. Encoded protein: CASSFGPGGTEAFF.

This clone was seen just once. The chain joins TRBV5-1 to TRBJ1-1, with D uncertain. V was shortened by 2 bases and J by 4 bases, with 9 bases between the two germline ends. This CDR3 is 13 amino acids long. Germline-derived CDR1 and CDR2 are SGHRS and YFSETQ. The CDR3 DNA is TGCGCCAGCAGCTTCTTGGCAGGCACTGAAGCTTTCTTT. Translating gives CASSFLAGTEAFF.

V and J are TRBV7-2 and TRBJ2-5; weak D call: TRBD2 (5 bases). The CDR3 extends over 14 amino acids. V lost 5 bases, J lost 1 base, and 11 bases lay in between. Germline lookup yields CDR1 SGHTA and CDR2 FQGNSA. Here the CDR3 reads CASSIRGLQETQYF. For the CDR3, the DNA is TGTGCCAGCAGCATCAGAGGGCTCCAAGAGACCCAGTACTTC.

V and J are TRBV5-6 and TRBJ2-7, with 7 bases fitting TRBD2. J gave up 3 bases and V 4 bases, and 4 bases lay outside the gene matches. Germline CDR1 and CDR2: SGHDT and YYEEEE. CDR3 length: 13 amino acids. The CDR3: CASSVTSNYEQYF. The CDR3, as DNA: TGTGCCAGCAGCGTGACTAGCAACTACGAGCAGTACTTC.

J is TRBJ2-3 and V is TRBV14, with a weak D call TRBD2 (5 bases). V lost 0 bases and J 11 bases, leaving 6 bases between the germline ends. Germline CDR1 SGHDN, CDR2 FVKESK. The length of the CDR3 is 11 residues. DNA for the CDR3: TGTGCCAGCAGCCAAGAAAGCGGGCAGTATTTT. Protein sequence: CASSQESGQYF.

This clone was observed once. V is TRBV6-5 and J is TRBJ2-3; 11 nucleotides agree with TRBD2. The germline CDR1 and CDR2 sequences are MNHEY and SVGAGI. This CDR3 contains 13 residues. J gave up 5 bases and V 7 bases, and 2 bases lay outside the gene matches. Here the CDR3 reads CASKTSGGDTQYF. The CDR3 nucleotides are TGTGCCAGCAAAACTAGCGGGGGAGATACGCAGTATTTT.

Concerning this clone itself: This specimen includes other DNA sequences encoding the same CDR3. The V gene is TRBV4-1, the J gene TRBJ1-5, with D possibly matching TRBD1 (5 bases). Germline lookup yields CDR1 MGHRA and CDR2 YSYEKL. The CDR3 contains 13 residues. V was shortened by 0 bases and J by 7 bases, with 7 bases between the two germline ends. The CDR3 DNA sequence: TGCGCCAGCAGCCAAGATCGGGGGCAGCCCCAGCATTTT. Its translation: CASSQDRGQPQHF.

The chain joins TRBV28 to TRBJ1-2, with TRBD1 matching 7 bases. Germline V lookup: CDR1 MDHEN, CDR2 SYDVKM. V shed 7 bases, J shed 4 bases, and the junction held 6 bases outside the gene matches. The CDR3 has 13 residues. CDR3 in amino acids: CASTEQGGYGYTF. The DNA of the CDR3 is TGTGCCAGCACCGAGCAGGGGGGCTATGGCTACACCTTC.